Each of the 15 T cell receptor beta chains below was sequenced from the same sample in a study of blood T cell repertoires in COVID-19. The method was immunoSEQ multiplex PCR; TCRdb's version includes in-frame clones alone and lacks a portion of them. The sample lists roughly 150,000 clones, 85% to 90% seen once, with about a tenth in the top ten. The material sequenced was peripheral blood. The receptors shown here come from a woman in her sixties or seventies with COVID-19, enrolled during active disease.

The chain is built from TRBV7-9 and TRBJ2-7; tentative D call: TRBD2 (6 bases). This CDR3 is built from 13 residues. The germline V and J ends were trimmed by 2 bases and 3 bases, with 8 bases remaining between them. Germline values: CDR1 SEHNR, CDR2 FQNEAQ (reference sequence). The CDR3 loop is CASSLFGGYEQYF. For the CDR3, the DNA is TGTGCCAGCAGCTTATTCGGGGGCTACGAGCAGTACTTC.

V is TRBV10-3 and J is TRBJ1-1, with 8 bases that match TRBD1. The CDR3 totals 14 residues. The germline V gene encodes CDR1 ENHRY and CDR2 SYGVKD. Unmatched junction bases numbered 6, after V lost 4 bases and J lost 5 bases. The CDR3 nucleotides read TGTGCCATCAGTGGGACAGGGATTGGGACTGAAGCTTTCTTT. Protein sequence: CAISGTGIGTEAFF.

The V gene is TRBV4-1, the J gene TRBJ2-1; 14 bases align to TRBD2. V shed 4 bases, J shed 4 bases, and the junction held 0 bases outside the gene matches. The CDR3 extends over 15 amino acids. Germline CDR1 reads MGHRA; CDR2 reads YSYEKL. The CDR3 sequence is CASSRTSGGYNEQFF. The CDR3 bases are TGCGCCAGCAGCCGGACTAGCGGGGGGTACAATGAGCAGTTCTTC.

The chain recombines TRBV15 with TRBJ1-4, with 9 nucleotides matching TRBD1. The CDR3 is made up of 17 amino acids. Trimming removed 0 bases from V and 4 bases from J; junction bases left unmatched: 6. Germline V gene lookup returns CDR1 LNHNV and CDR2 YYDKDF (reference sequence). This CDR3 is CATSRDLTGGLNEKLFF. CDR3 bases: TGTGCCACCAGCAGAGACCTTACAGGGGGCCTTAATGAAAAACTGTTTTTT.

The CDR3 coding sequence is TGTGCCAGTAGTATGCAGGGGGCCAGCAGGAATTCACCCCTCCACTTT. This gives the protein CASSMQGASRNSPLHF. V and J are TRBV19 and TRBJ1-6, with TRBD1 matching 8 bases. The junction had 8 bases not matched to a gene; V was cut back by 3 bases and J by 7 bases. This CDR3 spans 16 amino acids. Germline V gives CDR1 LNHDA, CDR2 SQIVND (reference sequence).

The chain links TRBV7-9 to TRBJ2-1; D is possibly TRBD2 (5 bases). The germline CDR1 and CDR2 sequences are SEHNR and FQNEAQ (reference sequence). V lost 0 bases and J lost 12, with 12 bases in between. The CDR3 spans 13 residues. DNA of the CDR3: TGTGCCAGCAGCTTAGCGAGGGTAGCTAGGCAGTTCTTC. Encoded protein: CASSLARVARQFF.

The CDR3 region has the DNA TGTGCCAGCAGTTTAAGGGGGGGCGCGGGGGACACTGAAGCTTTCTTT. This codes for CASSLRGGAGDTEAFF. The rearrangement links TRBV28 to TRBJ1-1, with D possibly TRBD1 on 6 matching bases. This CDR3 has 16 residues. Trimming shortened V by 2 bases and J by 3 bases, and 16 bases separated the two germline ends. Germline V lookup: CDR1 MDHEN, CDR2 SYDVKM. Based on the CDR3 plus reference TRBV28 and TRBJ1-1, the full variable domain is DVKVTQSSRYLVKRTGEKVFLECVQDMDHENMFWYRQDPGLGLRLIYFSYDVKMKEKGDIPEGYSVSREKKERFSLILESASTNQTSMYLCASSLRGGAGDTEAFFGQGTRLTVV.

The chain joins TRBV30 to TRBJ1-5; D is ambiguous. V was trimmed by 0 bases and J by 6 bases, leaving 9 bases between them. CDR1 is GTSNPN and CDR2 is SVGIG in the germline V gene (reference sequence). The CDR3 runs 13 residues. CDR3: CAWSVRAGQPQHF. CDR3 nucleotide sequence: TGTGCCTGGAGTGTGCGGGCGGGTCAGCCCCAGCATTTT.

The V and J genes are TRBV28 and TRBJ2-5; 11 bases align to TRBD1. The CDR3 runs 17 residues. Unmatched junction bases numbered 8, after V lost 3 bases and J lost 2 bases. Germline CDR1 reads MDHEN; CDR2 reads SYDVKM. The CDR3: CASSFVGQGAGQETQYF. In DNA, the CDR3 is TGTGCCAGCAGTTTTGTAGGACAGGGGGCAGGGCAAGAGACCCAGTACTTC.

The CDR3 loop reads CASSFRGGAYEQFF. For the CDR3, the DNA is TGTGCCAGCAGCTTCCGCGGGGGGGCATATGAGCAGTTCTTC. This chain links TRBV5-4 with TRBJ2-1; 9 bases are shared with TRBD2. This CDR3 has 14 amino acids. Germline V lookup: CDR1 SGHNT, CDR2 YYREEE (reference sequence). V gave up 2 bases and J gave up 8 bases; unmatched junction bases: 5.

The chain links TRBV21-1 to TRBJ2-3; TRBD2, the table's D call, lacks a check against the DNA. TRBV21-1 is tagged as a pseudogene. This CDR3 is built from 16 residues. This chain's CDR3 is CASSKASGAGPDTQYF. The CDR3, as DNA: TGTGCCAGCAGCAAAGCTAGCGGCGCGGGGCCAGATACGCAGTATTTT.

The chain combines TRBV5-1 with TRBJ2-7; 9 bases are a match to TRBD1. The germline V gene encodes CDR1 SGHRS and CDR2 YFSETQ. The CDR3 spans 15 residues. The trim removed 4 bases at V and 3 bases at J, leaving 8 bases unmatched. The chain's CDR3 is CASSPMGQGYYEQYF. CDR3 sequence (DNA): TGCGCCAGCAGCCCGATGGGACAGGGTTACTACGAGCAGTACTTC.

The CDR3 DNA reads as TGTGCCAGCAGCTTAGCGTTAGGGACAGGGGCTTCCTACGAGCAGTACTTC. Its protein is CASSLALGTGASYEQYF. V gene TRBV7-2 combines with J gene TRBJ2-7; 10 positions match TRBD1. The CDR3 spans 17 residues. V lost 0 bases to trimming and J lost 1 base; unmatched junction nucleotides: 6. CDR1 SGHTA and CDR2 FQGNSA come from the germline V gene.

The rearrangement joins TRBV5-1 to TRBJ1-3; D is uncertain. The CDR3 spans 16 residues. Germline V gene lookup returns CDR1 SGHRS and CDR2 YFSETQ. Trimming left V 0 bases short and J 2 bases short, with 12 bases between. CDR3 residues: CASSLDGVSTGNTIYF. The DNA of the CDR3 is TGCGCCAGCAGCTTGGATGGAGTTAGTACTGGAAACACCATATATTTT.

The gene calls are TRBV28 and TRBJ1-2, with TRBD1 matching over 7 bases. The trim removed 4 bases at V and 6 bases at J, leaving 8 bases unmatched. From germline, CDR1 is MDHEN and CDR2 SYDVKM. The CDR3 runs 14 residues. In DNA form, the CDR3 reads TGTGCCAGCAGTTCTAGGACAGGTCGGAATGGCTACACCTTC. Its protein product is CASSSRTGRNGYTF.